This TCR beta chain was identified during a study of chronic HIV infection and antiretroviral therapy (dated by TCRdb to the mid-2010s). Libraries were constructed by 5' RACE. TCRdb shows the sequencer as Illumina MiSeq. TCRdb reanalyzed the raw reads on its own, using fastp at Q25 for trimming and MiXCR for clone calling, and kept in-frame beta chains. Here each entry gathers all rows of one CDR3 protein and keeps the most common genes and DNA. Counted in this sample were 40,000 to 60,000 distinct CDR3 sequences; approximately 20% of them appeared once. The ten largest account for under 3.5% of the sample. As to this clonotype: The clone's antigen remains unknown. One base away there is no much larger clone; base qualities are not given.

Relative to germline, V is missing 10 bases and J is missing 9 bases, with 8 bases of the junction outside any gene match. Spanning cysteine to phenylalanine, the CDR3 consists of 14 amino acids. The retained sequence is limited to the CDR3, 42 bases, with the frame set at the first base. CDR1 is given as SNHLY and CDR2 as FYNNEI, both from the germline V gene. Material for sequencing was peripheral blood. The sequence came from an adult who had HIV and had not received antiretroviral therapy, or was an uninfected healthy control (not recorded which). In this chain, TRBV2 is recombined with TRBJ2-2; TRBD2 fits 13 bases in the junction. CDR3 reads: CATSGTSGAWELFF. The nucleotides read TGTGCCACCTCGGGGACTAGCGGGGCCTGGGAGCTGTTTTTT.